This is a list of T cell receptor beta chains from one sample in a study of blood T cell repertoires in COVID-19. Here immunoSEQ multiplex PCR was the method, and the copy in TCRdb shows in-frame clones only, minus some. Of hundreds of thousands of clones listed, 80% to 90% are singletons. Sequenced: peripheral blood. The receptors stem from a woman aged 25 to 39 with acute or convalescent COVID-19. CDR3s include the opening cysteine and the closing phenylalanine or tryptophan. Fields, in order: CDR3 length, J gene, D gene, V gene, clone size, CDR3 protein, CDR3 DNA. The D gene is left open where the match is weak. Only some rows state a clone size, as once, few, many or a class for expanded clones.

>16|TRBJ2-6|NA|TRBV4-2|NA
CASSQAQGSGANVLTF
TGTGCCAGCAGCCAAGCACAGGGCTCTGGGGCCAACGTCCTGACTTTC
>13|TRBJ2-5|NA|TRBV28|NA
CASSPGQQETQYF
TGTGCCAGCAGCCCCGGACAGCAAGAGACCCAGTACTTC
>15|TRBJ1-2|NA|TRBV6-6|NA
CASSSPTNAGDGYTF
TGTGCCAGCAGTTCCCCCACTAACGCAGGGGATGGCTACACCTTC
>15|TRBJ1-1|TRBD1|TRBV2|NA
CASSAGQGTNTEAFF
TGTGCCAGCAGTGCGGGACAGGGAACTAACACTGAAGCTTTCTTT
>17|TRBJ2-5|NA|TRBV2|NA
CASSENRLGSGEETQYF
TGTGCCAGCAGTGAAAACCGCCTCGGGTCAGGGGAAGAGACCCAGTACTTC
>16|TRBJ2-3|TRBD1|TRBV30|NA
CAWSVNRGSGTDTQYF
TGTGCCTGGAGTGTAAACAGGGGGTCTGGCACAGATACGCAGTATTTT
>14|TRBJ2-3|NA|TRBV6-5|NA
CASSRRPSTDTQYF
TGTGCCAGCAGTAGGAGGCCTAGCACAGATACGCAGTATTTT
>14|TRBJ2-1|TRBD2|TRBV13|once
CASSRTSGGPEQFF
TGTGCCAGCAGCCGGACTAGCGGGGGGCCTGAGCAGTTCTTC
>13|TRBJ2-7|TRBD1|TRBV6-5|once
CASTRDRAGEQYF
TGTGCCAGCACACGGGACAGGGCTGGCGAGCAGTACTTC
>11|TRBJ2-3|NA|TRBV6-1|NA
CASSFLGTGYF
TGTGCCAGCAGTTTTTTGGGAACAGGGTATTTT
>12|TRBJ2-5|NA|TRBV5-1|NA
CASSRLGETQYF
TGCGCCAGCAGCCGACTCGGGGAGACCCAGTACTTC
>14|TRBJ2-5|NA|TRBV27|NA
CASSLYEGEETQYF
TGTGCCAGCAGTTTATATGAGGGGGAAGAGACCCAGTACTTC
>14|TRBJ2-3|NA|TRBV6-2/TRBV6-3|NA
CASSYRITTDTQYF
TGTGCCAGCAGTTACCGTATTACTACGGATACGCAGTATTTT
>14|TRBJ1-4|TRBD1|TRBV28|NA
CASRGTGTNEKLFF
TGTGCCAGCAGGGGGACAGGAACAAATGAAAAACTGTTTTTT
>15|TRBJ2-1|TRBD2|TRBV6-6|NA
CASSRAAGGQGEQFF
TGTGCCAGCAGTAGGGCAGCGGGGGGGCAGGGTGAGCAGTTCTTC
>13|TRBJ2-5|TRBD1|TRBV29-1|NA
CSVGGTGKETQYF
TGCAGCGTTGGGGGGACAGGGAAAGAGACCCAGTACTTC
>14|TRBJ1-6|NA|TRBV30|NA
CAWSDGYSNSPLHF
TGTGCCTGGAGTGATGGTTACAGTAATTCACCCCTCCACTTT
>16|TRBJ1-5|TRBD1|TRBV6-1|NA
CASSVVGQGPNQPQHF
TGTGCCAGCAGTGTGGTCGGACAGGGCCCCAATCAGCCCCAGCATTTT
>17|TRBJ2-1|TRBD2|TRBV6-2/TRBV6-3|NA
CASSSHGSGGAYNEQFF
TGTGCCAGCAGTTCGCATGGTAGCGGGGGGGCCTACAATGAGCAGTTCTTC
>16|TRBJ1-4|NA|TRBV12-2|NA
CASPYREPRVGEKLFF
TGTGCAAGTCCCTACCGAGAACCCAGGGTGGGTGAAAAACTGTTTTTT
>15|TRBJ2-7|NA|TRBV28|once
CATQSGDRWDYEQYF
TGTGCCACCCAAAGCGGGGACAGGTGGGATTACGAGCAGTACTTC
>14|TRBJ2-2|TRBD2|TRBV2|NA
CASSVAGGIGELFF
TGTGCCAGCAGCGTTGCGGGGGGTATAGGGGAGCTGTTTTTT
>13|TRBJ2-7|NA|TRBV5-1|NA
CASSLAWAYEQYF
TGCGCCAGCAGCTTGGCCTGGGCTTACGAGCAGTACTTC
>15|TRBJ2-3|TRBD2|TRBV4-1|NA
CASRATSGGTDTQYF
TGCGCCAGCAGAGCGACTAGCGGGGGCACAGATACGCAGTATTTT
>13|TRBJ1-1|NA|TRBV5-1|NA
CASRAAGSTEAFF
TGCGCCAGCAGAGCCGCCGGGAGCACTGAAGCTTTCTTT
>11|TRBJ2-3|NA|TRBV29-1|NA
CSVLALNTQYF
TGCAGCGTGTTAGCATTGAATACGCAGTATTTT
>14|TRBJ1-1|TRBD1|TRBV28|NA
CASSVFDRESEAFF
TGTGCCAGCAGCGTCTTTGACAGGGAATCTGAAGCTTTCTTT
>17|TRBJ2-3|TRBD2|TRBV4-1|once
CASSQLAGGPDRLSQYF
TGCGCCAGCAGCCAACTAGCGGGGGGGCCCGATCGGTTGTCGCAGTATTTT
>14|TRBJ2-5|NA|TRBV9|NA
CASSMTVGRETQYF
TGTGCCAGCTCAATGACCGTGGGGCGGGAGACCCAGTACTTC
>14|TRBJ1-6|NA|TRBV24-1|NA
CATSAGYGNSPLHF
TGTGCCACCAGTGCCGGGTATGGAAATTCACCCCTCCACTTT
>16|TRBJ1-6|NA|TRBV5-4|NA
CASSFERPPTNSPLHF
TGTGCCAGCAGCTTTGAGCGCCCACCGACTAATTCACCCCTCCACTTT
>14|TRBJ1-1|TRBD1|TRBV11-2|NA
CASSPPGQGAQAFF
TGTGCCAGCAGCCCACCGGGACAGGGGGCTCAAGCTTTCTTT
>14|TRBJ1-4|TRBD1|TRBV7-9|NA
CASSLDRVGEKLFF
TGTGCCAGCAGCCTCGACAGGGTAGGGGAAAAACTGTTTTTT